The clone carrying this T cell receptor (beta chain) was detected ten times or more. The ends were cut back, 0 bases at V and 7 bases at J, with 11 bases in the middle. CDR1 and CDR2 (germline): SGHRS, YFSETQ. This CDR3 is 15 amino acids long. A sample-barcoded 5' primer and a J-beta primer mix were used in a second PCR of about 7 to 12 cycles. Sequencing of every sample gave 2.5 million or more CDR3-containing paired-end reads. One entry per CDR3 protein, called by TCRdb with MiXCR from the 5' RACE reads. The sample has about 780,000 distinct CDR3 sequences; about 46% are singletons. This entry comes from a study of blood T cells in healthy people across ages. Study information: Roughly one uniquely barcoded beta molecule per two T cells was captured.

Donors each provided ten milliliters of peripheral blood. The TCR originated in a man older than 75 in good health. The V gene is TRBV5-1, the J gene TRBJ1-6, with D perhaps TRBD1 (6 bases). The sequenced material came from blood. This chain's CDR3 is CASSLDGGRNSPLHF. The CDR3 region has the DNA TGCGCCAGCAGCTTGGATGGGGGGCGGAATTCACCCCTCCACTTT.